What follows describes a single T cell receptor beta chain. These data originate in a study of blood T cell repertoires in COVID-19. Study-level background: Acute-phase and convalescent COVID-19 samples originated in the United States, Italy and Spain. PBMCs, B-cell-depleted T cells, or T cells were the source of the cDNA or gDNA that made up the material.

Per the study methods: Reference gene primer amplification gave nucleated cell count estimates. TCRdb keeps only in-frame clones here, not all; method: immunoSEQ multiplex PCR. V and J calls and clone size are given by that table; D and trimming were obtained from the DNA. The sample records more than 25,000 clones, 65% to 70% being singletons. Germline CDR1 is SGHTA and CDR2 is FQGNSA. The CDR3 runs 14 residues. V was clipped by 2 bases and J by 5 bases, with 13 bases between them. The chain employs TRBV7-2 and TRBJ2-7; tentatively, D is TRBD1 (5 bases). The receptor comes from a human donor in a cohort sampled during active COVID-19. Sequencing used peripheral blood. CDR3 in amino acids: CASSLMGPTDEQYF. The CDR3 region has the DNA TGTGCCAGCAGCTTAATGGGGCCTACCGACGAGCAGTACTTC.